These 10 T cell receptor beta chains were sequenced from one sample in a study of blood T cell repertoires in COVID-19. Profiled with immunoSEQ multiplex PCR; TCRdb holds only in-frame clones, not every one. The sample yields around 58,000 clones, roughly 80% seen once. Sequences were obtained from PBMCs or T cells enriched from blood (not recorded which). These receptors originate from a woman in her thirties or forties with acute COVID-19.

The CDR3 nucleotides read TGTGCCAGCAGCTTAGACGGTAACGAGCAGTACGTC. It specifies CASSLDGNEQYV. This chain uses TRBV7-9 with TRBJ2-7; D gene uncertain. Germline V gives CDR1 SEHNR, CDR2 FQNEAQ (reference sequence). V lost 1 base and J lost 5, with 6 bases in between. The CDR3 length is 12 residues.

The chain couples TRBV6-4 to TRBJ2-2; D gene uncertain. Germline V gives CDR1 MRHNA, CDR2 SNTAGT. The ends were cut back, 4 bases at V and 3 bases at J, with 9 bases in the middle. The CDR3 is 14 residues long. The CDR3 DNA reads as TGTGCCAGCAGTGTTAGTGAGGACACCGGGGAGCTGTTTTTT. Its translation: CASSVSEDTGELFF.

The gene calls are TRBV11-3 and TRBJ2-1; 9 bases fit TRBD1. The V and J ends lost 3 bases and 10 bases, in that order; junction bases with no gene match: 1. Germline CDR1 SGHNT, CDR2 YENEEA. The CDR3 has 12 amino acids. This CDR3 is CASSFGQGEQFF. The CDR3 nucleotides are TGTGCCAGCAGCTTCGGACAGGGGGAGCAGTTCTTC.

This clone was detected once. This chain joins TRBV11-2 and TRBJ2-6; TRBD1 matches 9 bases. After removal of 1 base from V and 1 base from J, the junction contained 2 bases not matched to a gene. The CDR3 extends over 17 amino acids. Germline loops: CDR1 SGHAT, CDR2 FQNNGV. The CDR3 DNA sequence: TGTGCCAGCAGCTTAGGCGGGACAGGGTCTGGGGCCAACGTCCTGACTTTC. This codes for CASSLGGTGSGANVLTF.

This sequence joins TRBV25-1 and TRBJ1-1; D is ambiguous. This CDR3 is built from 13 residues. V was trimmed by 2 bases and J by 2 bases, leaving 6 bases between them. Looked up from germline, CDR1 is MGHDK and CDR2 is SYGVNS. The CDR3 coding sequence is TGTGCCAGCAGTGAAGGCAGAAACACTGAAGCTTTCTTT. Translation: CASSEGRNTEAFF.

This rearrangement joins TRBV7-6 to TRBJ1-1; D unresolved. The CDR3 is 13 residues long. Trimming took off 5 bases at V and 6 bases at J, with 13 bases between the two ends. Germline assignment: CDR1 SGHVS and CDR2 FNYEAQ. As DNA, the CDR3 is TGTGCCAGCAGCCGAACCGGCGGTGCTGAAGCTTTCTTT. It translates to CASSRTGGAEAFF. Based on the CDR3 plus reference TRBV7-6 and TRBJ1-1, the full variable domain is GAGVSQSPRYKVTKRGQDVALRCDPISGHVSLYWYRQALGQGPEFLTYFNYEAQQDKSGLPNDRFSAERPEGSISTLTIQRTEQRDSAMYRCASSRTGGAEAFFGQGTRLTVV.

This clone was recorded only once. The rearrangement joins TRBV18 to TRBJ2-7; possibly TRBD2 for D (6 bases). The ends were cut back, 5 bases at V and 7 bases at J, with 9 bases in the middle. Germline V gene sequence: CDR1 KGHSH, CDR2 LQKENI. This CDR3 has 11 amino acids. CDR3 region: CASSLGLEQYF. The DNA of the CDR3 is TGTGCCAGCTCATTGGGACTTGAGCAGTACTTC.

This clone has a handful of counts. The chain carries TRBV28 and TRBJ2-7; 10 bases fit TRBD1. CDR1 is MDHEN and CDR2 is SYDVKM in the germline V gene. V lost 6 bases to trimming and J lost 3 bases; unmatched junction nucleotides: 11. This CDR3 region has 16 residues. CDR3 in amino acids: CASREGTGVLDYEQYF. The CDR3 DNA is TGTGCCAGCAGAGAAGGGACAGGGGTTTTGGACTACGAGCAGTACTTC.

V and J are TRBV6-5 and TRBJ1-2, with 7 positions matching TRBD1. Germline V gene lookup returns CDR1 MNHEY and CDR2 SVGAGI. The CDR3 sequence is 13 residues long. J lost 3 bases, V lost 6 bases, and 4 bases had no gene match. The CDR3 reads CASRRGQYYGYTF. In DNA form, the CDR3 reads TGTGCCAGCAGACGGGGACAGTACTATGGCTACACCTTC.

The gene calls are TRBV9 and TRBJ2-3; tentatively, D is TRBD1 (6 bases). Between the trimmed V and J ends, which lost 6 bases and 3 bases, there was a span of 17 bases. In germline, CDR1 is SGDLS, CDR2 YYNGEE. This CDR3 comprises 15 residues. The CDR3 is CASNHRERGTDTQYF. CDR3 DNA sequence: TGTGCCAGCAACCACAGGGAGAGAGGGACAGATACGCAGTATTTT. The full variable domain, in which reference TRBV9 and TRBJ2-3 provide the parts outside the CDR3, is DSGVTQTPKHLITATGQRVTLRCSPRSGDLSVYWYQQSLDQGLQFLIQYYNGEERAKGNILERFSAQQFPDLHSELNLSSLELGDSALYFCASNHRERGTDTQYFGPGTRLTVL.